These 15 T cell receptor beta chains came from one sample sequenced in a study of shared clonotypes between healthy human individuals. Clones were read by immunoSEQ multiplex PCR, and TCRdb kept only the in-frame ones, dropping some. The sample lists a few million clones, around 93% occurring once. Material: naive CD4+ T cells from PBMCs. Documented subset: CD45RA+ positively selected. The receptors stem from a young man in good health. Some clones in this sample may be carry-over from other donors' samples.

The genes are TRBV4-1 and TRBJ2-7; 12 positions match TRBD2. V shed 6 bases, J shed 3 bases, and the junction held 6 bases outside the gene matches. The CDR3 has 15 amino acids. Germline loops: CDR1 MGHRA, CDR2 YSYEKL. The CDR3 sequence is CASRYRGLAGYEQYF. The CDR3 region has the DNA TGCGCCAGCAGGTACCGGGGACTAGCGGGCTACGAGCAGTACTTC.

The J gene is TRBJ1-2, the V gene TRBV7-9; D unresolved. The CDR3 contains 15 residues. The germline V gene encodes CDR1 SEHNR and CDR2 FQNEAQ (reference sequence). V lost 1 base and J 0 bases, leaving 9 bases between the germline ends. CDR3 region: CASSLGARSNYGYTF. CDR3 bases: TGTGCCAGCAGCTTAGGGGCAAGATCTAACTATGGCTACACCTTC.

This sequence joins TRBV28 and TRBJ1-2; D gene unclear. The V and J ends lost 5 bases and 5 bases respectively, with 12 bases between them. Germline V CDR1 and CDR2: MDHEN, SYDVKM. CDR3 size: 13 residues. The DNA of the CDR3 is TGTGCCAGCAGTACCCCGGGAGGGTATGGCTACACCTTC. This codes for CASSTPGGYGYTF.

This chain joins TRBV11-2 and TRBJ1-1, with D unclear. The CDR3 contains 16 residues. Trimming removed 5 bases at V and 0 bases at J, with 16 bases between. Germline CDR1 is SGHAT and CDR2 is FQNNGV. CDR3 sequence reads: CASSGRARLMNTEAFF. CDR3 coding DNA: TGTGCCAGCAGCGGGAGGGCCCGACTCATGAACACTGAAGCTTTCTTT.

V is TRBV21-1 and J is TRBJ2-7; the DNA was not used to check the table's D call, TRBD1. TRBV21-1 is flagged as a pseudogene. This CDR3 has 17 amino acids. In DNA form, the CDR3 reads TGTGCCAGCAGCAAAGAGCTCGGCAGGGCGACCTCCTACGAGCAGTACTTC. Its translation is CASSKELGRATSYEQYF.

The CDR3 coding sequence is TGTGCCAGTGGGGGACGTGATGAGCAGTTCTTC. This gives the protein CASGGRDEQFF. This chain links TRBV19 with TRBJ2-1; possibly TRBD1 or TRBD2 for D (5 bases each). CDR1 LNHDA and CDR2 SQIVND come from the germline V gene (reference sequence). V was cut by 8 bases and J by 8 bases, with 10 bases left in between. The CDR3 length is 11 residues.

The count of this clone is one. The V gene is TRBV5-4, the J gene TRBJ2-1; no clear D. The CDR3 is 13 residues long. Germline V gene data show CDR1 as SGHNT and CDR2 as YYREEE (reference sequence). Deletions cut 1 base from V and 9 bases from J, with 11 bases between. The CDR3, as DNA: TGTGCCAGCAGCTTGCGGTCGTTCGCTGAGCAGTTCTTC. Translated, it gives CASSLRSFAEQFF. Looking up the rest from reference TRBV5-4 and TRBJ2-1 gives the full variable domain: ETGVTQSPTHLIKTRGQQVTLRCSSQSGHNTVSWYQQALGQGPQFIFQYYREEENGRGNFPPRFSGLQFPNYSSELNVNALELDDSALYLCASSLRSFAEQFFGPGTRLTVL.

This chain connects TRBV19 to TRBJ2-1, with TRBD2 matching over 8 bases. The CDR3 has 15 residues. The germline CDR1 and CDR2 sequences are LNHDA and SQIVND (reference sequence). V shed 2 bases, J shed 1 base, and the junction held 1 base outside the gene matches. CDR3 nucleotide sequence: TGTGCCAGTAGTATAACGGGAGGGTCCTACAATGAGCAGTTCTTC. This gives the protein CASSITGGSYNEQFF.

The chain couples TRBV4-1 to TRBJ2-7, with a possible D match to TRBD1 (6 bases). Trimming stripped 0 bases from V and 6 bases from J, with 18 bases between. This CDR3 has 16 amino acids. Germline values: CDR1 MGHRA, CDR2 YSYEKL. DNA for the CDR3: TGCGCCAGCAGCCAAGAATCCAGGCAGGGGTTTCGCGAGCAGTACTTC. This gives the protein CASSQESRQGFREQYF.

This clone appeared a few times. The rearrangement uses TRBV10-3 and TRBJ1-5; D is unclear. The CDR3 length is 14 residues. Trimming left V 6 bases short and J 2 bases short, with 11 bases between. Per germline, CDR1 ENHRY and CDR2 SYGVKD. Here the CDR3 DNA reads TGTGCCATCAGGGACGATGGCCGCAATCAGCCCCAGCATTTT. Residues: CAIRDDGRNQPQHF.

This rearrangement joins TRBV29-1 to TRBJ2-3; D not certain. There are 12 residues in the CDR3. V was clipped by 3 bases and J by 2 bases, with 6 bases between them. CDR1 SQVTM and CDR2 ANQGSEA come from the germline V gene. The CDR3 DNA reads as TGCAGCGTTGATGCCCACACAGATACGCAGTATTTT. It is translated as CSVDAHTDTQYF.

This chain connects TRBV27 to TRBJ2-3, with 8 bases that match TRBD1. V lost 6 bases to trimming and J lost 3 bases; unmatched junction nucleotides: 8. Germline CDR1 MNHEY, CDR2 SMNVEV (reference sequence). The CDR3 runs 15 residues. As DNA, the CDR3 is TGTGCCAGCAGGTTCAGGACAGGGAGAACAGATACGCAGTATTTT. Its protein is CASRFRTGRTDTQYF.

The chain carries TRBV6-1 and TRBJ1-3; D not certain. With 6 bases removed from V and 1 base from J, the gap between germline ends came to 7 bases. Germline CDR1 and CDR2: MNHNS and SASEGT. The length of the CDR3 is 13 residues. For the CDR3, the DNA is TGTGCCAGCAGGTGGGAATCTGGAAACACCATATATTTT. Its translation: CASRWESGNTIYF.

About this clone: Other DNA variants within this sample encode the same CDR3. The chain links TRBV28 to TRBJ2-3; perhaps TRBD1 as D (6 bases). The CDR3 length is 14 residues. The germline CDR1 and CDR2 sequences are MDHEN and SYDVKM. V was clipped by 4 bases and J by 1 base, with 9 bases between them. The CDR3 loop reads CASSSPGGTDTQYF. The CDR3 bases are TGTGCCAGCAGTTCGCCAGGGGGCACAGATACGCAGTATTTT.

The V gene is TRBV15, the J gene TRBJ2-2; weak D call: TRBD1 (6 bases). V was pared by 5 bases and J by 4 bases, with 11 bases between. There are 14 residues in the CDR3. CDR1 is LNHNV and CDR2 is YYDKDF in the germline V gene (reference sequence). The CDR3, as DNA: TGTGCCACCAGCTCGGGACAAGGCACCGGGGAGCTGTTTTTT. It encodes CATSSGQGTGELFF.